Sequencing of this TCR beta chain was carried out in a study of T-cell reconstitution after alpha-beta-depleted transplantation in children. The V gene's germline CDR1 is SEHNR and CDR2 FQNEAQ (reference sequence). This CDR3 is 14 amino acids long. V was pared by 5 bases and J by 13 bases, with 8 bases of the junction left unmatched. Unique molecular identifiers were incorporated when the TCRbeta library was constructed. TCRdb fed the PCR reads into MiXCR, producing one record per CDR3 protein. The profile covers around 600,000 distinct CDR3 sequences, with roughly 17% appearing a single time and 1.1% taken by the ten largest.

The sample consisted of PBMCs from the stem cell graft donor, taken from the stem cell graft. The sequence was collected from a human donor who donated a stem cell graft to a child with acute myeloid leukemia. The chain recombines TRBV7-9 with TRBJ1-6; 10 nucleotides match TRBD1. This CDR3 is CASSTPGQGNPLHF. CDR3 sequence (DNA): TGTGCCAGCAGCACACCGGGACAGGGGAACCCCCTCCACTTT. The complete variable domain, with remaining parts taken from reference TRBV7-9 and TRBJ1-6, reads DTGVSQNPRHKITKRGQNVTFRCDPISEHNRLYWYRQTLGQGPEFLTYFQNEAQLEKSRLLSDRFSAERPKGSFSTLEIQRTEQGDSAMYLCASSTPGQGNPLHFGNGTRLTVT.